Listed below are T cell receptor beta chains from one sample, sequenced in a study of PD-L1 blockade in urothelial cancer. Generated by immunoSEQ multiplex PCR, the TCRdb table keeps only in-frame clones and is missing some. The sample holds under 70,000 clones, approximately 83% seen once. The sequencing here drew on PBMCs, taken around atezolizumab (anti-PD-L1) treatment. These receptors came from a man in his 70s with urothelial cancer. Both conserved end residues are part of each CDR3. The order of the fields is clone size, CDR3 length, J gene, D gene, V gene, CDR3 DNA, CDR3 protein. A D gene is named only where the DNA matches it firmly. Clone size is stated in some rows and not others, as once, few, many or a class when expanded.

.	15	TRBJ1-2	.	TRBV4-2	TGTGCCAGCAGCCAAGATCAGGAGGAAGGGGGTGGCTACACCTTC	CASSQDQEEGGGYTF
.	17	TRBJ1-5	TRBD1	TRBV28	TGTGCCAGCAGTTTATCCACAGGGGGCGGTGGCAATCAGCCCCAGCATTTT	CASSLSTGGGGNQPQHF
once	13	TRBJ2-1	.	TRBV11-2	TGTGCCAGCAGCCCCCAGCGGGTTTATGAGCAGTTCTTC	CASSPQRVYEQFF
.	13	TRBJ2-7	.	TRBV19	TGTGCCAGTAGTCCAGGGTTCTACTACGAGCAGTACTTC	CASSPGFYYEQYF
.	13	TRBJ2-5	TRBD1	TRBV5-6	TGTGCCAGCAGCCAGGGACAGGGAGAGACCCAGTACTTC	CASSQGQGETQYF
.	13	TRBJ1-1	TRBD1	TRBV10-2	TGCGCCAGCAGTCCGGGACAGAGCCGTTTAGCTTTCTTT	CASSPGQSRLAFF
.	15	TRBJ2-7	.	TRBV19	TGTGCCAGTAGTATAGATCTTGAGGGAGACTACGAGCAGTACTTC	CASSIDLEGDYEQYF
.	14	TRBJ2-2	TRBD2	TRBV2	TGTGCCAGCAGCGTTACTAGCGAGGGCGGGGAGCTGTTTTTT	CASSVTSEGGELFF
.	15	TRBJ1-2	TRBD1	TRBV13	TGTGCCAGCAGCCTCCCCGGACAGGGGGAGTATGGCTACACCTTC	CASSLPGQGEYGYTF
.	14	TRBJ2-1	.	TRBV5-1	TGCGCCAGCAGCTTGGATGCACAGTACAATGAGCAGTTCTTC	CASSLDAQYNEQFF
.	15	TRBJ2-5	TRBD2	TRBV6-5	TGTGCCAGCTCGCGGACTAGCGGGAGCGGGGAGACCCAGTACTTC	CASSRTSGSGETQYF
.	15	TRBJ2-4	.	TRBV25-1	TGTGCCAGCAGTGACTCTGGGACATCCAAAAACATTCAGTACTTC	CASSDSGTSKNIQYF